This TCR beta chain was sequenced during a study of identical twins. Study-level results: One should note that invariant MAIT and iNKT cells could partly confound zero-insertion analyses.

This clonotype has a count of ten or more. The antigen is not known. The CDR3 runs 15 residues. CDR1 is DFQATT and CDR2 is SNEGSKA in the germline V gene (reference sequence). V was pared by 2 bases and J by 0 bases, with 13 bases between. From the 5' RACE reads, TCRdb called clonotypes with MiXCR, one entry per CDR3 protein. The data show about 690,000 distinct CDR3 sequences, approximately 6% seen once. This sequence joins TRBV20-1 and TRBJ1-2; tentative D call: TRBD1 (5 bases). Source material: naive T cells sorted from blood. The clonotype originates from a man between 18 and 35 years old in good health. CDR3: CSARPGAFSNYGYTF. The DNA of the CDR3 is TGCAGTGCTAGACCCGGGGCCTTTTCTAACTATGGCTACACCTTC.